The rows below give T cell receptor beta chains drawn from one sample of a study of CD8 T cells in ankylosing spondylitis. One entry per CDR3 protein, called by TCRdb with MiXCR from the 5' RACE reads. Among approximately 250,000 distinct CDR3 sequences, 30% to 35% were seen once, and the ten largest hold about 4.2%. Sequenced sample: blood, either unsorted or a sorted T cell fraction (not recorded which). The receptors stem from a male donor with ankylosing spondylitis or in good health (not recorded which). Each CDR3 is given with its conserved first and last residue. The order of the fields is CDR3 DNA, CDR3 protein, D gene, J gene, V gene, clone size. The D gene is left open where the match is weak. Expanded clones are given a class, and other clones once, few, many or no size at all.

TGTGCCAGCAGTTCCTCGGACAGGTCGGGCTACGAGCAGTACTTC,CASSSSDRSGYEQYF,TRBD1,TRBJ2-7,TRBV12-3/TRBV12-4,NA
TGTGCCAGCAGCTACCGGGGGGGCACAGATACGCAGTATTTT,CASSYRGGTDTQYF,TRBD2,TRBJ2-3,TRBV7-6,NA
TGCGCCAGCAGTGAGTCCTACCCGCCCTACAATGAGCAGTTCTTC,CASSESYPPYNEQFF,NA,TRBJ2-1,TRBV10-2,NA
TGTGCCAGCAGCGTAGAGATCAGCTCTTACGAAGGGGGGGAGCAGTACTTC,CASSVEISSYEGGEQYF,NA,TRBJ2-7,TRBV9,NA
TGTGCCAGCAGCGATGGGGGGGAAAAACTGTTTTTT,CASSDGGEKLFF,NA,TRBJ1-4,TRBV12-3/TRBV12-4,NA
TGTGCCAGCAGTTACGGACCAAACAACCCCTACAATGAGCAGTTCTTC,CASSYGPNNPYNEQFF,NA,TRBJ2-1,TRBV6-5,few
TGTGCCAGCAGCCCCCGGCGGGCTGCGAACACCGGGGAGCTGTTTTTT,CASSPRRAANTGELFF,NA,TRBJ2-2,TRBV7-2,NA
TGTGCCAGCAGTTACGGGACAGGGAATGAAGCTTTCTTT,CASSYGTGNEAFF,TRBD1,TRBJ1-1,TRBV6-5,NA
TGCGCCAGCAGCTTTGAAAGCTCCTACGAGCAGTACTTC,CASSFESSYEQYF,NA,TRBJ2-7,TRBV5-1,NA
TGTGCCAGCAGCTACGGACAGGGATTATACAATGAGCAGTTCTTC,CASSYGQGLYNEQFF,TRBD1,TRBJ2-1,TRBV5-6,NA
TGCAGCGTCGGGTTCGCCTACGAGCAGTACTTC,CSVGFAYEQYF,NA,TRBJ2-7,TRBV29-1,few
TGTGCCAGCAGTTCGCGGGGGGGCACAGATACGCAGTATTTT,CASSSRGGTDTQYF,TRBD2,TRBJ2-3,TRBV6-5,NA